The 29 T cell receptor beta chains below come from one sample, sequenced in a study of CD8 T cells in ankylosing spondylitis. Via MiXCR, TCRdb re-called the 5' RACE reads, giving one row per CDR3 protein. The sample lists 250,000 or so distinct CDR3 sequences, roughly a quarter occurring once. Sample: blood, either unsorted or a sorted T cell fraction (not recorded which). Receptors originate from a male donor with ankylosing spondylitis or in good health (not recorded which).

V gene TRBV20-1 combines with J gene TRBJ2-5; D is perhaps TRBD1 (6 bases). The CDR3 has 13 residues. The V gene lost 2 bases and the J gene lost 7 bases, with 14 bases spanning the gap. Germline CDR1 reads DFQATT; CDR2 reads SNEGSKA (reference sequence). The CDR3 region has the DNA TGCAGTGCTAGACTCACAGGGCAGGGGACCCAGTACTTC. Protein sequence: CSARLTGQGTQYF.

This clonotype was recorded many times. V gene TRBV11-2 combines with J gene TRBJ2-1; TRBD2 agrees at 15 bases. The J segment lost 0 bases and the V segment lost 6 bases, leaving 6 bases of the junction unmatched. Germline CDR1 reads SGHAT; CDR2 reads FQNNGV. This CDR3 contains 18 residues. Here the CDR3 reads CASSRTSGGGSSYNEQFF. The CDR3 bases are TGTGCCAGCAGTAGGACTAGCGGGGGGGGCAGCTCCTACAATGAGCAGTTCTTC.

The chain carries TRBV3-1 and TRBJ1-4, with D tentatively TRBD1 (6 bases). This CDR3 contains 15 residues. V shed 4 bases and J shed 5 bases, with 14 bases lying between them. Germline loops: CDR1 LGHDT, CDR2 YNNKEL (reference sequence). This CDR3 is CASSPTGSKNEKLFF. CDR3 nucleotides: TGTGCCAGCAGCCCCACAGGGAGTAAAAATGAAAAACTGTTTTTT.

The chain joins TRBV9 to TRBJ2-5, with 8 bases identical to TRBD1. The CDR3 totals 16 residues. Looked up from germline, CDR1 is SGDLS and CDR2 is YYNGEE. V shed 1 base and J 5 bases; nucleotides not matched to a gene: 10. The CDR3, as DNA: TGTGCCAGCAGCGTAACCGGCCGACAGGGGACGGAGACCCAGTACTTC. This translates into CASSVTGRQGTETQYF.

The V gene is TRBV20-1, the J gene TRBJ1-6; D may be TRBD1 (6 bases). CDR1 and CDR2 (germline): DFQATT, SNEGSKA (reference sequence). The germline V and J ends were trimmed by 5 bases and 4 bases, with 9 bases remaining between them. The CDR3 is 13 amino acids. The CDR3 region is CSASQGYNSPLHF. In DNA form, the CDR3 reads TGCAGTGCTTCCCAGGGGTATAATTCACCCCTCCACTTT.

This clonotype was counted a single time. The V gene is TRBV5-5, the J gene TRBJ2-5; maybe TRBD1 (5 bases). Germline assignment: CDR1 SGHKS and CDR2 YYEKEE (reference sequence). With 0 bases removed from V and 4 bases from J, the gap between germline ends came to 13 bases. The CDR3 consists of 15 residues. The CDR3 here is CASSLGRERIETQYF. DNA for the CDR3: TGTGCCAGCAGCTTGGGCAGGGAAAGGATAGAGACCCAGTACTTC.

The CDR3 spells CASSLKAGYTF. The CDR3 DNA follows: TGTGCCAGCAGTTTAAAGGCTGGCTACACCTTC. This chain links TRBV12-3 or TRBV12-4 with TRBJ1-2; D uncertain. Between the trimmed V and J ends, which lost 2 bases and 7 bases, there was a span of 5 bases. The length of the CDR3 is 11 residues.

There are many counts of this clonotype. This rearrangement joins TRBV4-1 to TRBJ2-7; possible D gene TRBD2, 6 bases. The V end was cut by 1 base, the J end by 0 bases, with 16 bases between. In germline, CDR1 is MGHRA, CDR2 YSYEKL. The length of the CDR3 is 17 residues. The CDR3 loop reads CASSQGGEPFSSYEQYF. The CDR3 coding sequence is TGCGCCAGCAGCCAAGGGGGGGAGCCTTTCAGCTCCTACGAGCAGTACTTC.

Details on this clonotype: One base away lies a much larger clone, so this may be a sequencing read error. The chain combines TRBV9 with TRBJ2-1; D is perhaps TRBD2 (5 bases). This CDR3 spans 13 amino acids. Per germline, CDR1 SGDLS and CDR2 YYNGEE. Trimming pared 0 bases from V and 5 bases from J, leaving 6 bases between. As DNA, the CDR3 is TGTGCCAGCAGCGTAGCGGGGAACAATGAGCAGTTCTTC. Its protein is CASSVAGNNEQFF.

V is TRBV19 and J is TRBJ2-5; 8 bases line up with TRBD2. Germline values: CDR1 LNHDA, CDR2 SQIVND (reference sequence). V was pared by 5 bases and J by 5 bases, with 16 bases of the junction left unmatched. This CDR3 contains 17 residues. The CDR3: CASSPTSGGPNDETQYF. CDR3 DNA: TGTGCCAGTAGTCCTACCTCGGGGGGGCCTAACGACGAGACCCAGTACTTC.

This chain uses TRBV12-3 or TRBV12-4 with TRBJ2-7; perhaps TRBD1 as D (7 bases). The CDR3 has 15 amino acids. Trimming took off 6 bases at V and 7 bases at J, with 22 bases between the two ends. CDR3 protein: CASSSAGTAKEEQYF. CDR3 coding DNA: TGTGCCAGCAGCTCGGCGGGGACAGCAAAGGAGGAGCAGTACTTC.

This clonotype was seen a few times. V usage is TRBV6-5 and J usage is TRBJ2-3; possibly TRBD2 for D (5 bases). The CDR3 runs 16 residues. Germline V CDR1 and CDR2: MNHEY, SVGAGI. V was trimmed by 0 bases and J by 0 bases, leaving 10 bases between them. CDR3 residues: CASSYSGGLSTDTQYF. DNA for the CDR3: TGTGCCAGCAGTTACTCGGGCGGACTCAGCACAGATACGCAGTATTTT.

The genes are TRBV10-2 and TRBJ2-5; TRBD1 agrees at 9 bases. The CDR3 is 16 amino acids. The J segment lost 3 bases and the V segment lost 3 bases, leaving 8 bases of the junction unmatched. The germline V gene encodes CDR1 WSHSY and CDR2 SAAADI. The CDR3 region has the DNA TGCGCCAGCAGTGAAGCGGACAGGGGCGGTAAAGAGACCCAGTACTTC. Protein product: CASSEADRGGKETQYF.

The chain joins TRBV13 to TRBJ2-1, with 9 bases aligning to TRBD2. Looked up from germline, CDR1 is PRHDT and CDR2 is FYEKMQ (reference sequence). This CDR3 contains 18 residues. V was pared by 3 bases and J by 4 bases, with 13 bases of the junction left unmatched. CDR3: CASSFFSSGDSGYNEQFF. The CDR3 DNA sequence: TGTGCCAGCAGCTTCTTTTCTAGCGGGGATTCGGGTTACAATGAGCAGTTCTTC.

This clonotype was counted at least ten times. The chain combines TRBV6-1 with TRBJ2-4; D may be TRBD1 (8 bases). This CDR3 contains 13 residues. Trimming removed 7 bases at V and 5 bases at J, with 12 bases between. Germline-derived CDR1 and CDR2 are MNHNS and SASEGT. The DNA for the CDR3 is TGTGCCAGCACCACAGGGGGGGAAAACATTCAGTACTTC. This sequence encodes CASTTGGENIQYF.

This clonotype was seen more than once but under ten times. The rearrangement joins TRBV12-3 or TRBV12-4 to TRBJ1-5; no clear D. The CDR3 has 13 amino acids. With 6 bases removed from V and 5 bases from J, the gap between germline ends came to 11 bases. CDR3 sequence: CASSQEWDQPQHF. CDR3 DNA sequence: TGTGCCAGCAGCCAGGAATGGGATCAGCCCCAGCATTTT.

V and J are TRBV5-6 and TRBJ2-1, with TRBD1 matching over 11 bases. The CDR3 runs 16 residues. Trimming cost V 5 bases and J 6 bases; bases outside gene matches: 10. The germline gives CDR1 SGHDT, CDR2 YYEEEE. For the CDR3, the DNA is TGTGCCAGCAGACCTTCCGGGACAGGGGGTAGCAATGAGCAGTTCTTC. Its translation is CASRPSGTGGSNEQFF.

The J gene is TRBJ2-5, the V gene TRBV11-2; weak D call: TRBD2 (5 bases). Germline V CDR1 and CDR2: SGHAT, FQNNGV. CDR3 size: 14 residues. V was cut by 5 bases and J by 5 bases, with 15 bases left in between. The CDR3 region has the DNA TGTGCCAGCAGCCTGGACTCTCGAGCGGAGACCCAGTACTTC. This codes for CASSLDSRAETQYF.

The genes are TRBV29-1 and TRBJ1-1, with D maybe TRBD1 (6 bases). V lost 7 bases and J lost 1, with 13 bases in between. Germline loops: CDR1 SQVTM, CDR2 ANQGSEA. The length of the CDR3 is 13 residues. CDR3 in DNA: TGCAGCGCTGTTGACAGGAGGAACACTGAAGCTTTCTTT. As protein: CSAVDRRNTEAFF.

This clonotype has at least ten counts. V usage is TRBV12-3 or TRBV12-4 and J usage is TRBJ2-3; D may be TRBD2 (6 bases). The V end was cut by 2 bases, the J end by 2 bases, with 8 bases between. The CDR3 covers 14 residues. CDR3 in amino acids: CASSLRGNTDTQYF. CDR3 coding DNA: TGTGCCAGCAGTTTACGCGGGAACACAGATACGCAGTATTTT.

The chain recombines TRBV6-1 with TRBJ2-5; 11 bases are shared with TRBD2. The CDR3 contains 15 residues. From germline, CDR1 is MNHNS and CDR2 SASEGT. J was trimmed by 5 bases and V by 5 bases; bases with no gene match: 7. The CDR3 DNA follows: TGTGCCAGCAGTCGTAGCGGGGGGGCCGGGGAGACCCAGTACTTC. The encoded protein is CASSRSGGAGETQYF.

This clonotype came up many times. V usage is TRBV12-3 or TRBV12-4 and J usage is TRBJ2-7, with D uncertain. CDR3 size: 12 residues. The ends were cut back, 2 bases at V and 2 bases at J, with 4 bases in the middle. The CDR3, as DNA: TGTGCCAGCAGTTTAACCGCCTACGAGCAGTACTTC. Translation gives CASSLTAYEQYF.

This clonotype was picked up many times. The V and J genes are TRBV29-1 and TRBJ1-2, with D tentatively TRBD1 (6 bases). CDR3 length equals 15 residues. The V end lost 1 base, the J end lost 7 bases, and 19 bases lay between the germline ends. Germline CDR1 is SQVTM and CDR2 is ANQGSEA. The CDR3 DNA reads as TGCAGCGTTGAAGGTCGGCAGGGGCTGCTTGGTGGCTACACCTTC. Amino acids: CSVEGRQGLLGGYTF.

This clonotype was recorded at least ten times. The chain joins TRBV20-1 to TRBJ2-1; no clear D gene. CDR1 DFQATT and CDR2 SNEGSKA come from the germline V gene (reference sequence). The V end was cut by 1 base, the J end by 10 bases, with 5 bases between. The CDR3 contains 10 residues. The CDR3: CSARAREQFF. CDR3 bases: TGCAGTGCTAGAGCGCGGGAGCAGTTCTTC.

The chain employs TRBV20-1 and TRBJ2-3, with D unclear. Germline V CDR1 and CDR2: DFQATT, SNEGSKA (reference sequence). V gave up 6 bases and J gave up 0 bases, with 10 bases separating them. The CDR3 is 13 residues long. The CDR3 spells CSARLPSTDTQYF. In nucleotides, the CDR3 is TGCAGTGCCAGGCTCCCTAGCACAGATACGCAGTATTTT.

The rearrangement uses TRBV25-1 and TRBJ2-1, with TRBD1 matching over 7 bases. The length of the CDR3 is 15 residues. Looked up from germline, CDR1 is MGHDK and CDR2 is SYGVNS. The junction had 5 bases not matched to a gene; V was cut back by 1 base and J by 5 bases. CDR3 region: CASSEWAGGHNEQFF. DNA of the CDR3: TGTGCCAGCAGTGAATGGGCAGGGGGACACAATGAGCAGTTCTTC.

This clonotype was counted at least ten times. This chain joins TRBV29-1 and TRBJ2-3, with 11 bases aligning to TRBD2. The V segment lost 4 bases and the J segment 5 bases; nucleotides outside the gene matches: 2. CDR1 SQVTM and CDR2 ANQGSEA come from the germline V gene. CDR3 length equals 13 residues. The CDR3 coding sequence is TGCAGCGTTGTACTAGCGGGGGAAGATACGCAGTATTTT. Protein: CSVVLAGEDTQYF.

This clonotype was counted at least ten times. For the CDR3, the DNA is TGCAGTGCCAGGGGCGAGGGGTCACCCCTCCACTTT. It is translated as CSARGEGSPLHF. The chain employs TRBV20-1 and TRBJ1-6; weak D call: TRBD1 (6 bases). Germline CDR1 is DFQATT and CDR2 is SNEGSKA (reference sequence). This CDR3 spans 12 amino acids. The V gene lost 6 bases and the J gene lost 10 bases, with 13 bases spanning the gap.

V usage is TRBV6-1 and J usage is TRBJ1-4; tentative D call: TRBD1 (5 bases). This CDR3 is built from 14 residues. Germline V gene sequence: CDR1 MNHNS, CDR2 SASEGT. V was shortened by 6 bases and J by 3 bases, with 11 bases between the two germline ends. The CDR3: CASSQTDSNEKLFF. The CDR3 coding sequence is TGTGCCAGCAGCCAGACAGACTCTAATGAAAAACTGTTTTTT.